This T cell receptor beta chain was found in a study of T cell responses to AZD1222 COVID-19 vaccine. Study outcomes and limitations: The span of vaccine-associated CD4 TCRs extended across spike, with dominance at 160-218 and 743-854. Repertoire sampling was restricted to post-peak T cell response timepoints. Baseline seropositivity characterized only a handful of AZD1222 recipients. Donors in the cohort were predominantly white British and more often female, and clonal diversity was possibly underestimated.

The CDR3 extends over 15 amino acids. Germline V gene sequence: CDR1 SGHTS, CDR2 YDEGEE. The junction had 6 bases not matched to a gene; V was cut back by 2 bases and J by 5 bases. On this clone: Antigen unknown.

Sequencing used immunoSEQ multiplex PCR; TCRdb keeps in-frame clones, though not all of them. The table shows about 150,000 clones, with about 90% occurring only once. Source: peripheral blood, taken on day 0 of AZD1222 vaccination. The sequence was collected from an adult in good health. The gene calls are TRBV5-8 and TRBJ1-5, with TRBD1 matching 8 bases. The DNA of the CDR3 is TGTGCCAGCAGCTTTCACGGACAGGGTCATCAGCCCCAGCATTTT. Amino acids: CASSFHGQGHQPQHF. Looking up the rest from reference TRBV5-8 and TRBJ1-5 gives the full variable domain: EAGVTQSPTHLIKTRGQQATLRCSPISGHTSVYWYQQALGLGLQFLLWYDEGEERNRGNFPPRFSGRQFPNYSSELNVNALELEDSALYLCASSFHGQGHQPQHFGDGTRLSIL.